The rows below give T cell receptor beta chains drawn from one sample of a study of T cell responses to AZD1222 COVID-19 vaccine. Clones were read by immunoSEQ multiplex PCR, and TCRdb kept only the in-frame ones, dropping some. The sample records some 180,000 clones, nearly 95% being singletons. The source was peripheral blood, collected 28 days after the second AZD1222 dose. The receptors were gathered from an adult who received the AZD1222 COVID-19 vaccine. CDR3s include the opening cysteine and the closing phenylalanine or tryptophan. D genes are given only for firm matches. Expanded clones get a size class; other rows say once, few or many, or leave the size out.

>TRBV7-2|TRBJ1-2|-|14|-
TGTGCCAGCAGCTTAGTGGACTTGGGCTATGGCTACACCTTC
CASSLVDLGYGYTF
>TRBV5-4|TRBJ1-4|-|13|TRBD1
TGTGCCAGCAGCTTGTGGGACAGTGAAAAACTGTTTTTT
CASSLWDSEKLFF
>TRBV27|TRBJ1-2|-|15|-
TGTGCCAGCAGTTTATCCCGGACAGCCAACTATGGCTACACCTTC
CASSLSRTANYGYTF
>TRBV5-4|TRBJ1-2|once|15|TRBD1
TGTGCCAGCAGCTTGTTTGACAGGGCTAACTATGGCTACACCTTC
CASSLFDRANYGYTF
>TRBV11-2|TRBJ2-7|-|15|TRBD1
TGTGCCAGCAGCCGAATGACAGGGGACTCCTACGAGCAGTACTTC
CASSRMTGDSYEQYF
>TRBV7-9|TRBJ1-2|-|15|TRBD1
TGTGCCAGCAGCCGTGGACAGGGGGTTAACTATGGCTACACCTTC
CASSRGQGVNYGYTF
>TRBV2|TRBJ2-1|-|15|-
TGTGCCAGCAGCTACAGGGAGGAGCCCTACAATGAGCAGTTCTTC
CASSYREEPYNEQFF
>TRBV19|TRBJ1-5|-|16|-
TGTGCCAGTACCCGCCGGGGGGGGACCAGCAATCAGCCCCAGCATTTT
CASTRRGGTSNQPQHF
>TRBV19|TRBJ1-2|-|14|-
TGTGCCAGTAGCTCCAGGGGTCCGGTCTATGGCTACACCTTC
CASSSRGPVYGYTF
>TRBV5-6|TRBJ1-2|-|13|-
TGTGCCAGCAGCTATCCCGGCGAGTATGGCTACACCTTC
CASSYPGEYGYTF
>TRBV3-1/TRBV3-2|TRBJ1-3|few|15|-
TGTGCCAGCAGCCCAAGGTCGGGGTCCGGAAACACCATATATTTT
CASSPRSGSGNTIYF
>TRBV7-9|TRBJ2-3|-|16|TRBD1
TGTGCCAGCAGCTTCCGGACAGGGGGCGGCACAGATACGCAGTATTTT
CASSFRTGGGTDTQYF
>TRBV5-8|TRBJ2-2|-|16|TRBD2
TGTGCCAGCAGCCCAGCGGGGGGACAGAACACCGGGGAGCTGTTTTTT
CASSPAGGQNTGELFF
>TRBV4-3|TRBJ1-2|-|13|-
TGCGCCAGCAGCCAACAGGGATCCGGTGGCTACACCTTC
CASSQQGSGGYTF
>TRBV3-1/TRBV3-2|TRBJ1-3|-|15|-
TGTGCCAGCAGCCAAGCATCGCCCGCTGGAAACACCATATATTTT
CASSQASPAGNTIYF
>TRBV24-1|TRBJ2-1|-|18|TRBD2
TGTGCCACCAGTGACCCGACCCCAACTAGCGACTCCTACAATGAGCAGTTCTTC
CATSDPTPTSDSYNEQFF
>TRBV10-3|TRBJ1-2|-|13|-
TGTGCCATCAAACCCTCGGAATCCGCTGAGTACACCTTC
CAIKPSESAEYTF
>TRBV6-5|TRBJ1-5|-|14|-
TGTGCCAGCAGTTACTCGACCGGTAATCAGCCCCAGCATTTT
CASSYSTGNQPQHF
>TRBV7-2|TRBJ2-7|-|15|-
TGTGCCAGCAGCTTGGGGGCAGGGAGCTCCTACGAGCAGTACTTC
CASSLGAGSSYEQYF
>TRBV4-3|TRBJ2-2|-|15|TRBD2
TGCGCCAGCAGCCTCGGACTAGCGGGGGAACGGGAGCTGTTTTTT
CASSLGLAGERELFF
>TRBV2|TRBJ1-1|few|12|-
TGTGCCAGCACCGCAGGGAACACTGAAGCTTTCTTT
CASTAGNTEAFF
>TRBV7-2|TRBJ2-5|once|17|TRBD1
TGTGCCAGCAGCTTAGTTCGAGGGACAGGGGCTTCAGAGACCCAGTACTTC
CASSLVRGTGASETQYF
>TRBV10-3|TRBJ1-4|-|16|-
TGTGCCATCAGTGAGACGAGAAGGGGAACTAATGAAAAACTGTTTTTT
CAISETRRGTNEKLFF
>TRBV5-6|TRBJ1-5|-|16|TRBD1
TGTGCCAGCAGCTTGGGGGCGGGGACAGGGGTACAGCCCCAGCATTTT
CASSLGAGTGVQPQHF